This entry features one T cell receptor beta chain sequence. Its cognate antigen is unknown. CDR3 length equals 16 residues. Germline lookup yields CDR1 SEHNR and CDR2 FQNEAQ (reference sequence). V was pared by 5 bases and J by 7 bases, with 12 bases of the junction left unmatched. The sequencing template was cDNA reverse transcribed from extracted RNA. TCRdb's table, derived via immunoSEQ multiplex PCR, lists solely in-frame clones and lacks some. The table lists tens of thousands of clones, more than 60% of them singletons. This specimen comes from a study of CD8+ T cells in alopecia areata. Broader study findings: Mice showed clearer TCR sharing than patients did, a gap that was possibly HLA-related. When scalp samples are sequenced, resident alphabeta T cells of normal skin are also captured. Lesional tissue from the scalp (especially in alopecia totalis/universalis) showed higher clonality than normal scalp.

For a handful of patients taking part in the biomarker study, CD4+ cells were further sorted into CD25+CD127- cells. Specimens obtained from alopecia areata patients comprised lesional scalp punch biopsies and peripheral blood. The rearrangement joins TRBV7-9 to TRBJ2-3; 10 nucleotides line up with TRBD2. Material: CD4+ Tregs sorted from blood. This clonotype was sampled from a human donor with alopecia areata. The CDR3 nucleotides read TGTGCCAGCAGCCAGACCGGAGCGGGGGGGCGGAATACGCAGTATTTT. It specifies CASSQTGAGGRNTQYF.